This is a list of T cell receptor beta chains from one sample in a study of blood T cell repertoires in COVID-19. This table comes from immunoSEQ multiplex PCR, and its TCRdb copy is limited to in-frame clones, with some not included. The sample has approximately 200,000 clones, over 75% seen once. The sample consisted of peripheral blood. All receptors come from a woman aged 45-65 years with acute or convalescent COVID-19. Both conserved end residues are part of each CDR3. D genes are given only for firm matches.

D: -
J: TRBJ2-7
V: TRBV7-9
DNA: TGTGCCAGTACTGAGTCGGGGGATTACGAGCAGTACTTC
CDR3: CASTESGDYEQYF

D: TRBD2
J: TRBJ2-3
V: TRBV30
DNA: TGTGCCTGGAGTCGGTACAGCGGGGAGCTCCTTAGCACAGATACGCAGTATTTT
CDR3: CAWSRYSGELLSTDTQYF

D: TRBD1
J: TRBJ1-1
V: TRBV5-1
DNA: TGCGCCAGCAGTACGGGGACAGGGGTCGGGAACACTGAAGCTTTCTTT
CDR3: CASSTGTGVGNTEAFF

D: -
J: TRBJ2-3
V: TRBV7-2
DNA: TGTGCCAGCAGATCTCGGGGCACAGATACGCAGTATTTT
CDR3: CASRSRGTDTQYF

D: -
J: TRBJ1-2
V: TRBV28
DNA: TGTGCCAGCAGTTTCACAGGCCTTAACTATGGCTACACCTTC
CDR3: CASSFTGLNYGYTF

D: -
J: TRBJ2-7
V: TRBV7-2
DNA: TGTGCCAGCAGCGACCGGGTTTTTTACGAGCAGTACTTC
CDR3: CASSDRVFYEQYF

D: -
J: TRBJ1-1
V: TRBV27
DNA: TGTGCCAGCAGTCCCCAAACAGGGTTGAGCACTGAAGCTTTCTTT
CDR3: CASSPQTGLSTEAFF

D: TRBD1
J: TRBJ1-1
V: TRBV9
DNA: TGTGCCAGCAGCGCACAGACAGGGTTGAACACTGAAGCTTTCTTT
CDR3: CASSAQTGLNTEAFF

D: TRBD2
J: TRBJ2-2
V: TRBV4-3
DNA: TGCGCCAGCAGCCAAGATGCGAGCGGGGTTACCGGGGAGCTGTTTTTT
CDR3: CASSQDASGVTGELFF

D: -
J: TRBJ1-5
V: TRBV5-1
DNA: TGCGCCAGCAGCGTCGGGGTCGGAGGCAATCAGCCCCAGCATTTT
CDR3: CASSVGVGGNQPQHF

D: -
J: TRBJ1-1
V: TRBV6-5
DNA: TGTGCCAGCAGTTACTCGACAGGCACTGAAGCTTTCTTT
CDR3: CASSYSTGTEAFF

D: TRBD2
J: TRBJ2-3
V: TRBV30
DNA: TGTGCCTTAGGGGCGGGGGGATATTTTACGCAGTATTTT
CDR3: CALGAGGYFTQYF

D: TRBD1
J: TRBJ1-1
V: TRBV5-1
DNA: TGCGCCAGCAGGGAATTGGACAGGGAGAACACTGAAGCTTTCTTT
CDR3: CASRELDRENTEAFF

D: -
J: TRBJ2-7
V: TRBV19
DNA: TGTGCCAGTAGTAGACAGACAGGCGAGCAGTACTTC
CDR3: CASSRQTGEQYF

D: TRBD1
J: TRBJ2-7
V: TRBV10-1
DNA: TGCGCCAGCAGCGGACAGGTGGGATCCGAGCAGTACTTC
CDR3: CASSGQVGSEQYF